A few counts support the clone carrying this T cell receptor beta chain. TCRdb redid the calling of the 5' RACE reads with MiXCR, one entry per CDR3 protein. The repertoire includes approximately 37,000 distinct CDR3 sequences, 3% to 4.5% of them detected once, and roughly 2% sits in the top ten. This specimen comes from a study of neurological immune-mediated disorders. This receptor was identified in a man aged 30 to 39 with multiple sclerosis. Sequencing was performed on PBMCs.

The CDR3 sequence is CASSLRGFGHEQYF. The CDR3 DNA follows: TGTGCCAGCAGTTTACGGGGGTTCGGACACGAGCAGTACTTC. This chain joins TRBV12-3 or TRBV12-4 and TRBJ2-7; a weak D match, TRBD2 (6 bases). Trimming stripped 2 bases from V and 5 bases from J, with 13 bases between. The CDR3 extends over 14 amino acids.